Listed below are T cell receptor beta chains from one sample, sequenced in a study of blood T cells in healthy people across ages. One entry per CDR3 protein results from TCRdb running MiXCR on the 5' RACE reads. This table has fewer than 2 million distinct CDR3 sequences, about two fifths appearing once. Sequenced: blood. Every receptor here comes from a human donor in good health. Both conserved end residues are part of each CDR3. D genes are given only for firm matches. A row's size may be missing; if present it is once, few, many or a size class.

D gene,clone size,J gene,V gene,CDR3 protein,CDR3 DNA
TRBD2,-,TRBJ2-3,TRBV2,CASSVVSSGGTGTQYF,TGTGCCAGCAGTGTAGTTTCTAGCGGGGGCACAGGTACGCAGTATTTT
TRBD1,-,TRBJ1-5,TRBV12-3/TRBV12-4,CASSLPDRGRDRRGNQPQHF,TGTGCCAGCAGTTTACCGGACAGGGGGCGAGATAGGAGAGGCAATCAGCCCCAGCATTTT
-,-,TRBJ2-1,TRBV11-2,CASSLAGTPSVNEQFF,TGTGCCAGCAGCTTGGCCGGGACTCCATCGGTCAATGAGCAGTTCTTC
-,many,TRBJ2-5,TRBV9,CASSTGFQETQYF,TGTGCCAGCAGTACAGGATTCCAAGAGACCCAGTACTTC
TRBD2,-,TRBJ2-3,TRBV9,CASGGLAGVTQYF,TGTGCCAGCGGCGGACTAGCGGGGGTTACGCAGTATTTT
-,many,TRBJ2-4,TRBV7-2,CASSPVGGWASEQYF,TGTGCCAGCAGCCCCGTTGGGGGGTGGGCGTCGGAGCAGTACTTC
-,few,TRBJ2-7,TRBV5-5,CASSLTSRLSEQYF,TGTGCCAGCAGCTTGACTAGCCGGCTCTCCGAGCAGTACTTC
-,-,TRBJ2-2,TRBV6-5,CASSDGQTNTGELFF,TGTGCCAGCAGCGACGGACAGACGAACACCGGGGAGCTGTTTTTT
-,few,TRBJ1-2,TRBV9,CASSVDAAGAGSNYGYTF,TGTGCCAGCAGCGTAGATGCAGCAGGGGCAGGGTCGAACTATGGCTACACCTTC
-,-,TRBJ2-1,TRBV5-1,CASSPVGDTGHNEQFF,TGCGCCAGCAGCCCGGTTGGGGACACAGGACACAATGAGCAGTTCTTC
TRBD2,few,TRBJ2-1,TRBV12-3/TRBV12-4,CASNHRLAVNNEQFF,TGTGCCAGCAATCACCGACTAGCGGTGAACAATGAGCAGTTCTTC
-,-,TRBJ1-2,TRBV9,CASSVGGRANYGYTF,TGTGCCAGCAGCGTAGGTGGCAGAGCTAACTATGGCTACACCTTC
TRBD2,few,TRBJ2-1,TRBV20-1,CSAYGTSGSYNEQFF,TGCAGTGCGTACGGGACTAGCGGGTCCTACAATGAGCAGTTCTTC
-,-,TRBJ2-1,TRBV4-1,CASSLGLQTYNEQFF,TGCGCCAGCAGTCTCGGACTGCAAACCTACAATGAGCAGTTCTTC
-,few,TRBJ1-2,TRBV20-1,CSATHTGSRGYTF,TGCAGTGCTACGCATACCGGGTCCCGGGGCTACACCTTC
-,-,TRBJ1-1,TRBV25-1,CASSEYNAGHTEAFF,TGTGCCAGCAGTGAATATAATGCAGGGCATACTGAAGCTTTCTTT